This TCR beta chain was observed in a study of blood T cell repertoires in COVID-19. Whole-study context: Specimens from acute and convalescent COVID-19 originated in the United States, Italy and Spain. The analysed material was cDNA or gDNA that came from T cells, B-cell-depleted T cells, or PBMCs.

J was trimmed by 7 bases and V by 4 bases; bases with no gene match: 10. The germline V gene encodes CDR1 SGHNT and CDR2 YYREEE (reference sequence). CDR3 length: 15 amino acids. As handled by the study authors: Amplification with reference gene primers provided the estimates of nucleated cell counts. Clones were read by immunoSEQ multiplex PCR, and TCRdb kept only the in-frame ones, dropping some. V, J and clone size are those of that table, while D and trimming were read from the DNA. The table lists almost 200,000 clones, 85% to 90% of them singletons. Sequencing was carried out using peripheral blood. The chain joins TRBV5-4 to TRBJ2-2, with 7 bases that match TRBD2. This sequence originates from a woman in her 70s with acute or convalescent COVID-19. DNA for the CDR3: TGTGCCAGCAGCAAAAGCGGGGCCCAGGGCGGGGAGCTGTTTTTT. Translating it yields CASSKSGAQGGELFF. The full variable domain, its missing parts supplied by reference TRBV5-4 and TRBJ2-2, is ETGVTQSPTHLIKTRGQQVTLRCSSQSGHNTVSWYQQALGQGPQFIFQYYREEENGRGNFPPRFSGLQFPNYSSELNVNALELDDSALYLCASSKSGAQGGELFFGEGSRLTVL.